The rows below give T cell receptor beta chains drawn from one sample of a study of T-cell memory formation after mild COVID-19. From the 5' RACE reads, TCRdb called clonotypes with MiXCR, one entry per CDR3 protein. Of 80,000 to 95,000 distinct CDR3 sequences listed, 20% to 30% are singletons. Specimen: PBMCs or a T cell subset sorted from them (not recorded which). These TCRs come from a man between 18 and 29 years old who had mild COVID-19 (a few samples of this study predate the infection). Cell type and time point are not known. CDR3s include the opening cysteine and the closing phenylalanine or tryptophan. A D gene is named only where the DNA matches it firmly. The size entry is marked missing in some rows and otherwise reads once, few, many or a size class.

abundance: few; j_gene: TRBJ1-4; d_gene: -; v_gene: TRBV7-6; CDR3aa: CASSLNPAGEKLFF; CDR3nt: TGTGCCAGCAGCTTGAATCCCGCCGGTGAAAAACTGTTTTTT
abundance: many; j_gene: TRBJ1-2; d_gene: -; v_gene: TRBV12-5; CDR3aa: CASGSVLRSYGYTF; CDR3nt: TGTGCTAGTGGTTCTGTACTTAGAAGTTATGGCTACACCTTC
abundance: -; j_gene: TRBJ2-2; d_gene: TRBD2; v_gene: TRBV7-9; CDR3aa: CASSLQTSGVAGELFF; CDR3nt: TGTGCCAGCAGCCTCCAGACTAGCGGGGTGGCCGGGGAGCTGTTTTTT
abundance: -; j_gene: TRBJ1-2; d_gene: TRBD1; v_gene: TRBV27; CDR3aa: CASSAYRGQDGYTF; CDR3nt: TGTGCCAGCAGTGCCTACAGGGGGCAGGATGGCTACACCTTC
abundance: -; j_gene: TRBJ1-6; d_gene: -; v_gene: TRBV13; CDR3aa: CASSSKGTEVYNSPLHF; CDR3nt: TGTGCCAGCAGCTCAAAGGGTACCGAAGTCTATAATTCACCCCTCCACTTT
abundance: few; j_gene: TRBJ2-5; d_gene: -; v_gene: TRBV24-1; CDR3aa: CATSDGGAGETQYF; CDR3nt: TGTGCCACCAGTGATGGGGGGGCCGGGGAGACCCAGTACTTC
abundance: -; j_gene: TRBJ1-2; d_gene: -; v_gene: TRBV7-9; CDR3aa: CASSLTGLRDGYTF; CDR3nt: TGTGCCAGCAGCCTCACAGGGCTAAGGGATGGCTACACCTTC
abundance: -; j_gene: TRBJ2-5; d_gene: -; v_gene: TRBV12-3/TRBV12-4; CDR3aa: CASSRSPPTWTQYF; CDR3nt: TGTGCCAGCAGTAGGTCCCCACCCACCTGGACCCAGTACTTC
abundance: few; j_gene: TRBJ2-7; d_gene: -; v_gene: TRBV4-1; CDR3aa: CASSQADGLSADEQYF; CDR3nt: TGCGCCAGCAGCCAGGCGGACGGTTTGAGTGCGGACGAGCAGTACTTC
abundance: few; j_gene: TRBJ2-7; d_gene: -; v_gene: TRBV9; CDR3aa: CASSVEPSSYEQYF; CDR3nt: TGTGCCAGCAGCGTAGAGCCAAGCTCCTACGAGCAGTACTTC
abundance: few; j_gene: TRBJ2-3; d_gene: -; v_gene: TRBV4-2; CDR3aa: CASTGLGTDTQYF; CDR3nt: TGTGCCAGCACGGGGCTGGGCACAGATACGCAGTATTTT
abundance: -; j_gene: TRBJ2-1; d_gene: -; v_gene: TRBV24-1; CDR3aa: CATSDPSSSSYNEQFF; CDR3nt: TGTGCCACCAGTGACCCCTCCTCGAGCTCCTACAATGAGCAGTTCTTC
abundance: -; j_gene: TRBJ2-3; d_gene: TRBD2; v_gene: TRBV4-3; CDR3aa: CASSQDNSGGASDTQYF; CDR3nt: TGCGCCAGCAGCCAAGATAATAGCGGGGGGGCTTCAGATACGCAGTATTTT
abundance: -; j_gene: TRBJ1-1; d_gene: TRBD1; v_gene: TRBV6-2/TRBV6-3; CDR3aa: CASNNRGLRTEAFF; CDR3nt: TGTGCCAGCAACAACAGGGGGCTCAGGACTGAAGCTTTCTTT
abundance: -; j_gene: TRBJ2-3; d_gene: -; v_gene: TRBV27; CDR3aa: CASSPPTYTDTQYF; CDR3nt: TGTGCCAGCAGTCCCCCGACGTACACAGATACGCAGTATTTT
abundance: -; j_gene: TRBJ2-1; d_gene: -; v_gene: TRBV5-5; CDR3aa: CASSLAQPREQFF; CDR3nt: TGTGCCAGCAGCTTGGCCCAACCTAGGGAGCAGTTCTTC
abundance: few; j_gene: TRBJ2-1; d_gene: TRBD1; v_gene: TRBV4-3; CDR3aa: CASSQDPRDRVYNEQFF; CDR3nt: TGCGCCAGCAGCCAAGATCCCCGGGACAGGGTATACAATGAGCAGTTCTTC
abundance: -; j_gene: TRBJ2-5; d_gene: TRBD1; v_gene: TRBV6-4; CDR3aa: CASSAWDRGLGETQYF; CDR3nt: TGTGCCAGCAGTGCCTGGGACAGGGGGTTGGGAGAGACCCAGTACTTC
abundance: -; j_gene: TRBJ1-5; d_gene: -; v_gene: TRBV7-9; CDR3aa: CASSTGGDQPQHF; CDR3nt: TGTGCCAGCAGCACAGGAGGAGATCAGCCCCAGCATTTT
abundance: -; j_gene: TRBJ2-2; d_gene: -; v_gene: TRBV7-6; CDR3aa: CASSSGTNTGELFF; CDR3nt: TGTGCCAGCAGCTCGGGGACTAACACCGGGGAGCTGTTTTTT
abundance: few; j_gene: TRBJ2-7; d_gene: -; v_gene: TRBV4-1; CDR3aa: CASSQDEGDEQYF; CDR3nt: TGCGCCAGCAGCCAAGATGAAGGGGACGAGCAGTACTTC
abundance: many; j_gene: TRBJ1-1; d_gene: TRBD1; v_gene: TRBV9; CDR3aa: CASSLTGVRTEAFF; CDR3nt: TGTGCCAGCAGCCTTACAGGGGTTCGCACTGAAGCTTTCTTT
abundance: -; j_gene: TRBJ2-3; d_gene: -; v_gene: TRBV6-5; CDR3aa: CASRQGSSTDTQYF; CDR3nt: TGTGCCAGCAGACAGGGATCTAGCACAGATACGCAGTATTTT
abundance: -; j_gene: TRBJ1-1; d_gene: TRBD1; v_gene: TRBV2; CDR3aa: CASSHIGQGMNTEAFF; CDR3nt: TGTGCCAGCAGCCATATTGGACAGGGCATGAACACTGAAGCTTTCTTT
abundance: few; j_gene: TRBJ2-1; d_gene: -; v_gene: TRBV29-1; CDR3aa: CSVVATLHEQFF; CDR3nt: TGCAGCGTTGTGGCCACTCTTCATGAGCAGTTCTTC
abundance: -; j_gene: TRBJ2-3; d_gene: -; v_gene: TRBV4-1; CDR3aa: CASSQDPSGYTDTQYF; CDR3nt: TGCGCCAGCAGCCAAGATCCAAGCGGGTACACAGATACGCAGTATTTT
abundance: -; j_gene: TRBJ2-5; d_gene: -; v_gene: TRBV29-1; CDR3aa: CSVDNSGGGEETQYF; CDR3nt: TGCAGCGTTGACAATTCAGGGGGGGGTGAAGAGACCCAGTACTTC
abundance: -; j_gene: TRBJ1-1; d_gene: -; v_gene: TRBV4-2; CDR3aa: CASSPANTEAFF; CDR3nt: TGTGCCAGCAGCCCAGCGAACACTGAAGCTTTCTTT
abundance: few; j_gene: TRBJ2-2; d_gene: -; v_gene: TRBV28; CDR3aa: CASSFGANTGELFF; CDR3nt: TGTGCCAGCAGTTTTGGGGCGAACACCGGGGAGCTGTTTTTT